This T cell receptor (beta chain) is from a study of cytomegalovirus exposure and HLA in healthy donors. V was trimmed by 5 bases and J by 0 bases, leaving 15 bases between them. Germline V gene data show CDR1 as SEHNR and CDR2 as FQNEAQ (reference sequence). This CDR3 contains 16 residues. Study findings and constraints: TCR beta chains numbering more than 150 were designated cytomegalovirus-associated. Testing in vitro showed a few CMV-associated chains specific for CMV antigens.

The PCR had 60 Vbeta and 13 Jbeta primers. Libraries were prepared by immunoSEQ multiplex PCR; TCRdb keeps only in-frame clonotypes and omits some of them. The sample shows approximately 100,000 clones, approximately 85% of them seen only once. This clone was seen a single time. Its antigen is unidentified. The sequencing input was PBMCs. The sequence derives from a man aged 25-45 years in good health and CMV-seronegative. The chain is built from TRBV7-9 and TRBJ2-3, with D possibly matching TRBD2 (6 bases). The CDR3 spells CASSPESGTSTDTQYF. The CDR3 bases are TGTGCCAGCAGCCCCGAATCAGGGACTAGCACAGATACGCAGTATTTT. Drawing the rest from reference TRBV7-9 and TRBJ2-3, the complete variable domain is DTGVSQNPRHKITKRGQNVTFRCDPISEHNRLYWYRQTLGQGPEFLTYFQNEAQLEKSRLLSDRFSAERPKGSFSTLEIQRTEQGDSAMYLCASSPESGTSTDTQYFGPGTRLTVL.